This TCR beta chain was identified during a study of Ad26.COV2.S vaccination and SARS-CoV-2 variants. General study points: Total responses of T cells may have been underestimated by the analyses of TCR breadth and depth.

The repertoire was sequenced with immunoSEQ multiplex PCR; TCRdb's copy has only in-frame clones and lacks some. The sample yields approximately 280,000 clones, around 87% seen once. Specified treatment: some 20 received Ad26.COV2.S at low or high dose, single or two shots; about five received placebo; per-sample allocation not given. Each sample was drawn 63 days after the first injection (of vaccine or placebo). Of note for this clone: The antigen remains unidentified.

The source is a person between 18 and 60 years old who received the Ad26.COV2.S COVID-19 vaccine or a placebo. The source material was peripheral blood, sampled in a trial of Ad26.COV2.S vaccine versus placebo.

CDR3 residues: CASSERWRYEQYF. CDR3 DNA sequence: TGTGCCAGCAGTGAACGCTGGCGCTACGAGCAGTACTTC. V and J are TRBV2 and TRBJ2-7; D gene ambiguous. The germline V gene has CDR1 SNHLY and CDR2 FYNNEI. The length of the CDR3 is 13 residues. The germline V and J ends were trimmed by 2 bases and 3 bases, with 8 bases remaining between them.